This record covers a single TCR beta chain. Its matching antigen is unknown. As defined, naive CD8 cells were CD45RO-negative and positively selected for CCR7, with terminally differentiated effector memory CD45RA+ cells excluded. The CDR3 runs 14 residues. Germline V gene data show CDR1 as SEHNR and CDR2 as FQNEAQ (reference sequence). V shed 5 bases and J shed 1 base, with 12 bases lying between them. The data were taken from a study of shared clonotypes between healthy human individuals. The assay was run at deep level. TCRdb's copy holds only in-frame clones and misses some; the assay was immunoSEQ multiplex PCR. The sample has over 2 million clones; about 95% are singletons. Findings of the study overall: Non-shared clonotypes displayed generation probabilities falling below those of clonotypes present in all four donors.

The chain couples TRBV7-9 to TRBJ2-7; possibly TRBD2 for D (6 bases). Sequenced sample: naive CD8+ T cells sorted from blood. The TCR sequence derives from a man aged 18 to 29 in good health. The CDR3 DNA follows: TGTGCCAGCAGCCCGGCGCGGGGATCCTACGAGCAGTACTTC. Its protein product is CASSPARGSYEQYF.